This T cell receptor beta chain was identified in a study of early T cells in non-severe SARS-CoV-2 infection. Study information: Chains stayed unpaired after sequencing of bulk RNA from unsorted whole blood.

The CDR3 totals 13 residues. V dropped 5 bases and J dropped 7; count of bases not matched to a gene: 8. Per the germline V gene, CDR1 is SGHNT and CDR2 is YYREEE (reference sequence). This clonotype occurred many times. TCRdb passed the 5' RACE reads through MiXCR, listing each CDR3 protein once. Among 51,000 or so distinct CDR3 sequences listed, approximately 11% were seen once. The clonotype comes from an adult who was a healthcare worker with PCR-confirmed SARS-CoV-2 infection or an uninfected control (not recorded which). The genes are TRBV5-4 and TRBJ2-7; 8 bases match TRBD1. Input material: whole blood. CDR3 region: CASRGGTGGEQYF. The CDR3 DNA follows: TGTGCCAGCAGAGGGGGGACAGGCGGAGAGCAGTACTTC.